The 30 T cell receptor beta chains given below trace back to one sample, sequenced in a study of cytomegalovirus exposure and HLA in healthy donors. Both 60 Vbeta primers and 13 Jbeta primers went into the PCR. Generated by immunoSEQ multiplex PCR, the TCRdb table keeps only in-frame clones and is missing some. The sample shows tens of thousands of clones, and approximately 12% sits with its ten largest clones. Sequenced input: PBMCs. Every receptor here comes from a woman younger than 45 in good health and CMV-seropositive.

The chain has TRBV4-1 and TRBJ2-3; D may be TRBD2 (5 bases). V lost 1 base and J lost 6, with 11 bases in between. This CDR3 comprises 14 residues. In germline, CDR1 is MGHRA, CDR2 YSYEKL. The CDR3 DNA follows: TGCGCCAGCAGCCAAGGCGAGCGGATTGATACGCAGTATTTT. It yields the protein CASSQGERIDTQYF.

The chain employs TRBV5-1 and TRBJ1-1; D is unclear. V was clipped by 3 bases and J by 6 bases, with 9 bases between them. Germline-derived CDR1 and CDR2 are SGHRS and YFSETQ. The CDR3 sequence is 12 residues long. For the CDR3, the DNA is TGCGCCAGCAGCTACGGCGACTCTGAAGCTTTCTTT. Its translation: CASSYGDSEAFF.

This chain links TRBV5-1 with TRBJ1-2; weak D call: TRBD1 (5 bases). The CDR3 totals 15 residues. Germline V CDR1 and CDR2: SGHRS, YFSETQ. V was trimmed by 0 bases and J by 10 bases, leaving 19 bases between them. This CDR3 is CASSLGGHGYWDYTF. The CDR3 DNA reads TGCGCCAGCAGCTTGGGGGGCCATGGCTATTGGGACTACACCTTC.

The chain joins TRBV11-1 to TRBJ1-6; D is perhaps TRBD1 (6 bases). Germline CDR1 SGHAT, CDR2 FQDESV (reference sequence). The CDR3 is 14 amino acids. Trimming pared 4 bases from V and 8 bases from J, leaving 12 bases between. This CDR3 reads CASSYRTEDSPLHF. As DNA, the CDR3 is TGTGCCAGCAGCTACAGGACAGAAGATTCACCCCTCCACTTT.

The gene calls are TRBV6-5 and TRBJ2-3; TRBD2 aligns across 11 bases. The CDR3 spans 15 residues. Losses at the gene ends were 5 bases for V and 6 bases for J; bases not matched to a gene: 7. CDR1 is MNHEY and CDR2 is SVGAGI in the germline V gene. DNA of the CDR3: TGTGCCAGCAGTAAACTAGCGGGAGCGGGGGATACGCAGTATTTT. Translating gives CASSKLAGAGDTQYF.

This chain joins TRBV5-1 and TRBJ2-4; 11 bases agree with TRBD2. CDR1 is SGHRS, CDR2 YFSETQ, per germline. The ends lost 7 bases at V and 5 bases at J; junction bases unmatched: 8. This CDR3 is built from 15 residues. The DNA of the CDR3 is TGCGCCAGCGGCCGTAGCGGGGGGGCGCAAAACATTCAGTACTTC. Residues: CASGRSGGAQNIQYF.

To note about this clone: The junction does not match germline at one end; this may be a read error. The chain carries TRBV7-7 and TRBJ2-7, with D possibly matching TRBD2 (5 bases). The germline CDR1 and CDR2 sequences are SSHAT and FNYEAQ (reference sequence). The CDR3 totals 14 residues. The CDR3 here is CASSLNMGSHEQYF. CDR3 sequence (DNA): TGTGCTAGCAGCTTAAATATGGGGAGCCACGAGCAGTACTTC.

This chain connects TRBV6-6 to TRBJ1-1; D is uncertain. The CDR3 sequence is 11 residues long. Germline V gives CDR1 MNHNY, CDR2 SVGAGI (reference sequence). V was trimmed by 6 bases and J by 7 bases, leaving 9 bases between them. CDR3 amino acids: CASSEVGEAFF. DNA of the CDR3: TGTGCCAGCAGCGAGGTGGGTGAAGCTTTCTTT.

V is TRBV6-5 and J is TRBJ2-7, with 8 nucleotides matching TRBD2. Trimming removed 2 bases from V and 5 bases from J; junction bases left unmatched: 5. This CDR3 spans 14 amino acids. Looked up from germline, CDR1 is MNHEY and CDR2 is SVGAGI. For the CDR3, the DNA is TGTGCCAGCAGTTACGAGCGGGGGCTAGACGAGCAGTACTTC. Protein: CASSYERGLDEQYF.

The CDR3 coding sequence is TGCGCCAGCAGACCGGGGACAGGGGGACCGAACACTGAAGCTTTCTTT. It is translated as CASRPGTGGPNTEAFF. V gene TRBV5-1 combines with J gene TRBJ1-1, with TRBD1 matching over 11 bases. This CDR3 comprises 16 residues. Germline V gives CDR1 SGHRS, CDR2 YFSETQ. J was trimmed by 1 base and V by 5 bases; bases with no gene match: 7. The full variable domain, rest sourced from reference TRBV5-1 and TRBJ1-1, is KAGVTQTPRYLIKTRGQQVTLSCSPISGHRSVSWYQQTPGQGLQFLFEYFSETQRNKGNFPGRFSGRQFSNSRSEMNVSTLELGDSALYLCASRPGTGGPNTEAFFGQGTRLTVV.

The chain joins TRBV9 to TRBJ2-1; 8 nucleotides agree with TRBD2. Germline values: CDR1 SGDLS, CDR2 YYNGEE. The CDR3 consists of 15 residues. After removal of 0 bases from V and 4 bases from J, the junction contained 3 bases not matched to a gene. CDR3 region: CASSVGTSQYNEQFF. The CDR3 DNA is TGTGCCAGCAGCGTAGGGACTAGCCAATACAATGAGCAGTTCTTC.

V is TRBV2 and J is TRBJ1-1; no firm D call. V was clipped by 5 bases and J by 5 bases, with 6 bases between them. The germline CDR1 and CDR2 sequences are SNHLY and FYNNEI. The CDR3 runs to 11 residues. This CDR3 reads CASSYSTEAFF. The CDR3 DNA sequence: TGTGCCAGCAGTTATAGTACTGAAGCTTTCTTT.

The gene calls are TRBV5-1 and TRBJ2-5, with D possibly being TRBD1 (6 bases). CDR3 length equals 15 residues. Between the trimmed V and J ends, which lost 2 bases and 5 bases, there was a span of 16 bases. Germline V gene sequence: CDR1 SGHRS, CDR2 YFSETQ. The DNA for the CDR3 is TGCGCCAGCAGCTTAACAGGGAGAGGTAGGGAGACCCAGTACTTC. Protein product: CASSLTGRGRETQYF.

This rearrangement joins TRBV19 to TRBJ1-1, with TRBD1 identical over 7 bases. The CDR3 totals 16 residues. The V segment lost 4 bases and the J segment 0 bases; nucleotides outside the gene matches: 8. Germline CDR1 is LNHDA and CDR2 is SQIVND (reference sequence). CDR3 protein: CASSNYRGALNTEAFF. The CDR3 DNA reads TGTGCCAGTAGTAACTACAGGGGAGCCCTGAACACTGAAGCTTTCTTT.

V gene TRBV6-1 combines with J gene TRBJ1-6, with 7 nucleotides matching TRBD1. Trimming at V came to 5 bases and at J to 7 bases, leaving 5 bases not matched to a gene. Germline CDR1 MNHNS, CDR2 SASEGT. The CDR3 totals 14 residues. The CDR3 protein is CASSTGEWNSPLHF. The CDR3 DNA sequence: TGTGCCAGCAGTACAGGGGAATGGAATTCACCCCTCCACTTT.

Comments on this clone: Relative to the germline gene, one junction end is altered; a read error may explain this. This chain links TRBV7-7 with TRBJ1-4; no clear D. CDR1 SSHAT and CDR2 FNYEAQ come from the germline V gene (reference sequence). This CDR3 spans 13 amino acids. The CDR3, as DNA: TGTGCTAGCAGCTTAGATCGCGGTGAAAAACTGTTTTTT. It specifies CASSLDRGEKLFF.

The chain has TRBV7-9 and TRBJ1-2; the match to TRBD1 covers 8 bases. Germline CDR1 reads SEHNR; CDR2 reads FQNEAQ (reference sequence). With V trimmed by 5 bases and J by 12 bases, 8 bases remained unmatched. The CDR3 length is 12 residues. The CDR3, as DNA: TGTGCCAGCAGCCGGGACAGGTGGGACAACACCTTC. Protein product: CASSRDRWDNTF.

This sequence joins TRBV4-1 and TRBJ2-7, with TRBD1 identical over 8 bases. CDR1 and CDR2 from the germline V gene are MGHRA and YSYEKL. CDR3 length: 15 residues. V lost 5 bases to trimming and J lost 5 bases; unmatched junction nucleotides: 11. The CDR3 spells CASSAPGTGLHEQYF. The CDR3 DNA reads as TGCGCCAGCAGCGCACCCGGGACAGGTCTGCACGAGCAGTACTTC.

CDR3 residues: CASGRERNTEAFF. CDR3 bases: TGTGCCAGCGGGCGGGAGAGGAACACTGAAGCTTTCTTT. V gene TRBV2 combines with J gene TRBJ1-1, with no clear D. Between the trimmed V and J ends, which lost 8 bases and 1 base, there was a span of 11 bases. The CDR3 is 13 residues long. Per the germline V gene, CDR1 is SNHLY and CDR2 is FYNNEI.

The rearrangement links TRBV28 to TRBJ1-1; D remains ambiguous. Germline values: CDR1 MDHEN, CDR2 SYDVKM. Trimming left V 6 bases short and J 10 bases short, with 12 bases between. This CDR3 contains 11 residues. CDR3 nucleotides: TGTGCCAGCAGGGTGGGAGAGCGAGCTTTCTTT. This gives the protein CASRVGERAFF.

V usage is TRBV10-3 and J usage is TRBJ1-2, with D maybe TRBD1 (6 bases). Deletions cut 4 bases from V and 5 bases from J, with 8 bases between. There are 12 residues in the CDR3. Germline V lookup: CDR1 ENHRY, CDR2 SYGVKD. CDR3 bases: TGTGCCATCAGTGGGACAGCTTATGGCTACACCTTC. It specifies CAISGTAYGYTF.

The rearrangement joins TRBV30 to TRBJ1-2; 11 positions agree with TRBD1. CDR3 length: 16 residues. V shed 3 bases, J shed 3 bases, and the junction held 9 bases outside the gene matches. CDR1 is GTSNPN and CDR2 is SVGIG in the germline V gene (reference sequence). CDR3 sequence: CAWRGGGTGGYYGYTF. CDR3 sequence (DNA): TGTGCCTGGAGGGGCGGGGGGACAGGGGGATACTATGGCTACACCTTC.

This chain links TRBV6-6 with TRBJ1-1; 8 bases align to TRBD1. Per the germline V gene, CDR1 is MNHNY and CDR2 is SVGAGI (reference sequence). With V trimmed by 6 bases and J by 4 bases, 4 bases remained unmatched. The CDR3 length is 13 residues. The CDR3, as DNA: TGTGCCAGCAGCCCAGGGGGCGGCACTGAAGCTTTCTTT. Translation: CASSPGGGTEAFF.

The V call is TRBV18, the J call TRBJ2-1, with 12 bases fitting TRBD2. V dropped 2 bases and J dropped 7; count of bases not matched to a gene: 6. The CDR3 length is 16 residues. Looked up from germline, CDR1 is KGHSH and CDR2 is LQKENI. CDR3 in amino acids: CASSPSTSGRGNEQFF. CDR3 DNA sequence: TGTGCCAGCTCACCATCGACTAGCGGGAGAGGTAATGAGCAGTTCTTC.

V is TRBV4-1 and J is TRBJ1-2; D is perhaps TRBD1 (6 bases). The CDR3 loop spans 15 amino acids. Deletions cut 4 bases from V and 5 bases from J, with 17 bases between. CDR1 MGHRA and CDR2 YSYEKL come from the germline V gene. CDR3 residues: CASSLLDSGSYGYTF. The CDR3 coding sequence is TGCGCCAGCAGCCTTTTGGACAGTGGAAGTTATGGCTACACCTTC.

The V gene is TRBV30, the J gene TRBJ1-6; 9 nucleotides align to TRBD1. V gave up 3 bases and J gave up 6 bases; unmatched junction bases: 6. Germline V gene lookup returns CDR1 GTSNPN and CDR2 SVGIG (reference sequence). The length of the CDR3 is 15 residues. CDR3 residues: CAWSGGTGSNSPLHF. The CDR3 nucleotides are TGTGCCTGGAGCGGTGGGACAGGGAGTAATTCACCCCTCCACTTT.

The rearrangement links TRBV10-2 to TRBJ2-7, with TRBD1 as a possible D gene (5 bases). Germline V gene lookup returns CDR1 WSHSY and CDR2 SAAADI. The CDR3 covers 16 residues. V lost 3 bases, J lost 2 bases, and 17 bases lay in between. In nucleotides, the CDR3 is TGCGCCAGCAGTGATCCCGGCGGTAGCAGGGCCTACGAGCAGTACTTC. Amino acid sequence: CASSDPGGSRAYEQYF.

The genes are TRBV19 and TRBJ1-1, with D possibly matching TRBD1 (6 bases). Germline CDR1 is LNHDA and CDR2 is SQIVND (reference sequence). The CDR3 loop spans 14 amino acids. V shed 3 bases and J shed 6 bases, with 14 bases lying between them. The CDR3 spells CASSMGHVSSEAFF. CDR3 nucleotides: TGTGCCAGTAGTATGGGACATGTAAGTTCTGAAGCTTTCTTT.

The CDR3 reads CASSLGFGTANTGELFF. The CDR3 nucleotides are TGTGCCAGCAGCTTGGGGTTCGGGACAGCGAACACCGGGGAGCTGTTTTTT. This chain links TRBV5-8 with TRBJ2-2, with TRBD1 matching 7 bases. V was clipped by 0 bases and J by 0 bases; unmatched bases: 5. Germline V gene sequence: CDR1 SGHTS, CDR2 YDEGEE. The CDR3 has 17 amino acids.

The V and J genes are TRBV2 and TRBJ2-1; weak D call: TRBD2 (5 bases). The ends were cut back, 7 bases at V and 1 base at J, with 14 bases in the middle. Germline V gene sequence: CDR1 SNHLY, CDR2 FYNNEI. The CDR3 spans 15 residues. The CDR3 nucleotides read TGTGCCAGCAAGCCAGGACTCTTGTCCTACAATGAGCAGTTCTTC. It translates to CASKPGLLSYNEQFF.